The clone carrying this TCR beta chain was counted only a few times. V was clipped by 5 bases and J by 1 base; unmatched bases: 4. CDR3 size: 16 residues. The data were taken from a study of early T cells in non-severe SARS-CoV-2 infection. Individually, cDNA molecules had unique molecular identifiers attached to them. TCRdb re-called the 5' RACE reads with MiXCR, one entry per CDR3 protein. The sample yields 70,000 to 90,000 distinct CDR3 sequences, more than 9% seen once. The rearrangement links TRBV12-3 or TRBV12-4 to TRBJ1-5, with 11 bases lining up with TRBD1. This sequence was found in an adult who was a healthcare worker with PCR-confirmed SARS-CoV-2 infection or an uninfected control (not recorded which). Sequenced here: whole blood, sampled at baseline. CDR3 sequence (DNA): TGTGCCAGCAGTACCCGGACAGGGGGCAGCAATCAGCCCCAGCATTTT. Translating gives CASSTRTGGSNQPQHF.